What follows are 7 T cell receptor beta chains derived from one specimen sequenced in a study of blood T cell repertoires in COVID-19. Sequencing used immunoSEQ multiplex PCR; TCRdb keeps in-frame clones, though not all of them. Found here are approximately 270,000 clones, 70% to 90% of them singletons; the top ten hold roughly 4%. The sequenced sample consisted of PBMCs or T cells enriched from blood (not recorded which). These receptors all stem from a woman aged 25 to 39 who had recovered from COVID-19.

The chain recombines TRBV6-5 with TRBJ1-5; no clear D gene. The V gene lost 4 bases and the J gene lost 7 bases, with 14 bases spanning the gap. The V gene's germline CDR1 is MNHEY and CDR2 SVGAGI. The CDR3 spans 14 residues. In DNA, the CDR3 is TGTGCCAGCAGTTTGAAACTGAGGGAACAGCCCCAGCATTTT. Its protein product is CASSLKLREQPQHF.

The chain uses TRBV3-1 (or the pseudogene TRBV3-2) and TRBJ1-5; maybe TRBD1 (5 bases). V lost 1 base and J 8 bases, leaving 15 bases between the germline ends. From germline, CDR1 is LGHDT and CDR2 YNNKEL (reference sequence). The CDR3 totals 15 residues. CDR3 nucleotide sequence: TGTGCCAGCAGCCAAGGGGCCACAGGCGCCGAGCCCCAGCATTTT. Translating gives CASSQGATGAEPQHF.

This clone showed up just once. The rearrangement links TRBV18 to TRBJ1-2, with TRBD1 identical over 11 bases. Per germline, CDR1 KGHSH and CDR2 LQKENI. The CDR3 runs 16 residues. With 0 bases clipped from V and 5 bases from J, the junction kept 5 bases outside the gene matches. The CDR3 protein is CASSPPGQGVWYGYTF. The CDR3 nucleotides are TGTGCCAGCTCACCACCGGGACAGGGGGTATGGTATGGCTACACCTTC.

V gene TRBV7-9 combines with J gene TRBJ1-5; 7 bases align to TRBD1. Trimming took 5 bases from V and 0 from J; bases not matched to a gene: 4. This CDR3 contains 15 residues. Germline lookup yields CDR1 SEHNR and CDR2 FQNEAQ (reference sequence). The CDR3 spells CASSPGQASNQPQHF. CDR3 in DNA: TGTGCCAGCAGCCCCGGACAGGCTAGCAATCAGCCCCAGCATTTT.

The chain has TRBV7-8 and TRBJ2-7, with 7 positions matching TRBD1. The CDR3 has 13 amino acids. V lost 6 bases to trimming and J lost 0 bases; unmatched junction nucleotides: 2. Germline V gene data show CDR1 as SGHVS and CDR2 as FQNEAQ. Written as DNA, the CDR3 is TGTGCCAGCAGACAGGGGAGCTCCTACGAGCAGTACTTC. This gives the protein CASRQGSSYEQYF. Variable domain in full (rest from reference TRBV7-8 and TRBJ2-7): GAGVSQSPRYKVAKRGQDVALRCDPISGHVSLFWYQQALGQGPEFLTYFQNEAQLDKSGLPSDRFFAERPEGSVSTLKIQRTQQEDSAVYLCASRQGSSYEQYFGPGTRLTVT.

This clone has ten or more counts. The chain is built from TRBV27 and TRBJ1-5; the D gene is possibly TRBD1 (5 bases). The CDR3 runs 15 residues. V was pared by 5 bases and J by 5 bases, with 16 bases between. Looked up from germline, CDR1 is MNHEY and CDR2 is SMNVEV (reference sequence). The CDR3 DNA reads as TGTGCCAGCAGTGAATCGACAGACTTCTATCAGCCCCAGCATTTT. It encodes CASSESTDFYQPQHF.

The chain employs TRBV6-5 and TRBJ2-1; the match to TRBD1 covers 8 bases. V trimming: 8 bases; J trimming: 2 bases; junction bases outside the gene matches: 8. This CDR3 spans 15 amino acids. CDR1 is MNHEY and CDR2 is SVGAGI in the germline V gene. CDR3 nucleotides: TGTGCCAGCTCTGTCGGGACAGGAGCCTACAATGAGCAGTTCTTC. It specifies CASSVGTGAYNEQFF.